This T cell receptor (beta chain) was sequenced during a study of T cell responses to AZD1222 COVID-19 vaccine. Concerning this clone itself: No antigen is known for it.

Method: immunoSEQ multiplex PCR; TCRdb's copy keeps in-frame clones and lacks some. The sample comprises 150,000 to 200,000 clones, around 92% of which are singletons, and about 1.4% rests with the top ten. Study results and limitations: At baseline, seropositivity was found in only a handful of AZD1222 recipients. In the spike-specific TCR repertoire, nearly half reportedly target unmutated variant regions. The breadth and depth of Spike-specific TCRs increased once two AZD1222 doses had been given.

Source: peripheral blood, taken on day 0 of AZD1222 vaccination. The TCR sequence derives from an adult in good health.

The CDR3 sequence is CASSLDSNQPQHF. The CDR3 bases are TGTGCCAGCAGCTTAGATAGCAATCAGCCCCAGCATTTT. This sequence joins TRBV7-8 and TRBJ1-5; no clear D gene. Germline values: CDR1 SGHVS, CDR2 FQNEAQ. The length of the CDR3 is 13 residues. Deletions cut 1 base from V and 0 bases from J, with 1 base between.